This entry features one T cell receptor (beta chain) sequence. This sample is drawn from a study of identical twins. In TCRdb, the 5' RACE reads were re-called with MiXCR into one record per CDR3 protein. The sample yields some 1,600,000 distinct CDR3 sequences, about 30% seen once. Germline CDR1 is SEHNR and CDR2 is FQNEAQ (reference sequence). The CDR3 length is 19 residues. J was trimmed by 9 bases and V by 5 bases; bases with no gene match: 23. The chain has TRBV7-9 and TRBJ2-1, with 9 bases that match TRBD2. The receptor was isolated from a newborn girl in good health. Sequenced sample: cord blood. The CDR3 sequence: CASSIRQGARLAVGSEQFF. Here the CDR3 DNA reads TGTGCCAGCAGCATACGACAGGGTGCCCGACTAGCGGTAGGAAGTGAGCAGTTCTTC.